A selection of T cell receptor beta chains follows, all from one sample in a study of Ad26.COV2.S vaccination and SARS-CoV-2 variants. TCRdb's copy holds only in-frame clones and misses some; the assay was immunoSEQ multiplex PCR. The table lists hundreds of thousands of clones, approximately 90% of them singletons. Sequences were derived from peripheral blood, sampled in a trial of Ad26.COV2.S vaccine versus placebo. These receptors came from a person aged 18-60 years who received the Ad26.COV2.S COVID-19 vaccine or a placebo. Each CDR3 is given with its conserved first and last residue. The D gene is left open where the match is weak. Not all rows give a size; the values are once, few, many and, for expanded clones, a class.

V gene	clone size	D gene	J gene	CDR3 protein	CDR3 DNA
TRBV7-9	few	NA	TRBJ2-7	CASSLEQGRPGEQYF	TGTGCCAGCAGCTTAGAACAGGGTCGTCCGGGGGAGCAGTACTTC
TRBV19	few	NA	TRBJ1-5	CASSIEVRQPQHF	TGTGCCAGTAGTATAGAGGTACGGCAGCCCCAGCATTTT
TRBV6-2/TRBV6-3	NA	TRBD1	TRBJ1-5	CASSRGQGAWNSNQPQHF	TGTGCCAGCAGTAGAGGACAGGGGGCTTGGAATAGCAATCAGCCCCAGCATTTT
TRBV5-6	once	TRBD1	TRBJ1-5	CASSLGQGWQPQHF	TGTGCCAGCAGCTTGGGACAGGGGTGGCAGCCCCAGCATTTT
TRBV7-9	NA	TRBD2	TRBJ2-7	CASSPRTSGRNSYEQYF	TGTGCCAGCAGCCCACGGACTAGCGGGAGAAACTCCTACGAGCAGTACTTC
TRBV7-8	NA	TRBD2	TRBJ2-7	CASDKLAGVGEQYF	TGTGCCAGCGACAAGTTAGCGGGGGTGGGGGAGCAGTACTTC
TRBV5-1	once	NA	TRBJ2-1	CASSLWKTYNEQFF	TGCGCCAGCAGCTTGTGGAAGACCTACAATGAGCAGTTCTTC
TRBV7-8	NA	NA	TRBJ2-5	CASSLGGAGETQYF	TGTGCCAGCAGCTTAGGGGGTGCGGGGGAGACCCAGTACTTC
TRBV19	NA	NA	TRBJ2-1	CATAPPPGAEQFF	TGTGCCACCGCACCCCCCCCGGGCGCGGAGCAGTTCTTC
TRBV4-1	few	TRBD2	TRBJ2-1	CASSQGNSGFYNEQFF	TGCGCCAGCAGCCAAGGTAATAGCGGGTTCTACAATGAGCAGTTCTTC
TRBV6-2/TRBV6-3	NA	NA	TRBJ1-1	CASSYQRGEAFF	TGTGCCAGCAGTTATCAGCGCGGGGAAGCTTTCTTT
TRBV5-5	once	NA	TRBJ2-6	CASSPLSSLSLPPGANVLTF	TGTGCCAGCAGCCCGTTAAGCAGCTTATCACTACCCCCTGGGGCCAACGTCCTGACTTTC
TRBV5-4	once	NA	TRBJ1-6	CASSLAQGNSPLHF	TGTGCCAGCAGTCTCGCCCAAGGGAATTCACCCCTCCACTTT
TRBV11-2	NA	NA	TRBJ2-7	CASSLGTGPRSYEQYF	TGTGCCAGCAGCTTAGGAACAGGCCCCCGCTCCTACGAGCAGTACTTC
TRBV6-1	NA	TRBD1	TRBJ1-1	CASSPSTGMNTEAFF	TGTGCCAGCAGTCCCTCGACAGGGATGAACACTGAAGCTTTCTTT
TRBV11-3	NA	NA	TRBJ2-1	CASSLDQGGTGSYNEQFF	TGTGCCAGCAGCTTAGATCAAGGAGGTACAGGCTCCTACAATGAGCAGTTCTTC
TRBV14	NA	NA	TRBJ2-7	CASSQGLYSYEQYF	TGTGCCAGCAGCCAAGGTCTTTACTCCTACGAGCAGTACTTC
TRBV18	NA	TRBD1	TRBJ1-2	CASSPGDRGLGYGYTF	TGTGCCAGCTCACCGGGGGACAGGGGGCTCGGCTATGGCTACACCTTC
TRBV11-2	NA	NA	TRBJ1-1	CASSLESYAEAFF	TGTGCCAGCAGCTTAGAGTCGTATGCTGAAGCTTTCTTT
TRBV15	few	NA	TRBJ2-7	CATRGESYEQYF	TGTGCCACCAGGGGGGAGTCCTACGAGCAGTACTTC
TRBV9	NA	TRBD2	TRBJ2-7	CASSVSGAGLTYEQYF	TGTGCCAGCAGCGTTAGTGGAGCGGGACTAACCTACGAGCAGTACTTC
TRBV28	NA	TRBD1	TRBJ2-1	CASSLYRGSDNNEQFF	TGTGCCAGCAGTTTGTACAGGGGTTCGGACAACAATGAGCAGTTCTTC
TRBV11-2	NA	NA	TRBJ1-2	CASSLVSLAYGYTF	TGTGCCAGCAGCTTAGTTAGTCTCGCCTATGGCTACACCTTC
TRBV12-3/TRBV12-4	NA	NA	TRBJ2-2	CASSLAGGRFVF	TGTGCCAGCAGTTTAGCGGGAGGTCGGTTTGTTTTT
TRBV10-3	once	NA	TRBJ1-2	CAISELGTDHYGYTF	TGTGCCATCAGTGAGTTAGGGACCGACCACTATGGCTACACCTTC
TRBV13	NA	NA	TRBJ1-6	CASSLDSPGSYNSPLHF	TGTGCCAGCAGCTTGGACAGTCCGGGCTCCTATAATTCACCCCTCCACTTT
TRBV5-1	NA	NA	TRBJ2-3	CASGQPRGHTQYF	TGCGCCAGCGGGCAGCCCAGGGGACATACGCAGTATTTT
TRBV27	NA	NA	TRBJ2-1	CASSLAPSERAYNEQFF	TGTGCCAGCAGTTTGGCCCCTTCGGAGAGGGCCTACAATGAGCAGTTCTTC
TRBV11-2	NA	NA	TRBJ2-3	CASSLDRGDTQYF	TGTGCCAGCAGCTTAGACAGGGGTGATACGCAGTATTTT
TRBV25-1	NA	NA	TRBJ2-7	CASIEGRFEQYF	TGTGCCAGCATTGAGGGGAGATTTGAGCAGTACTTC
TRBV12-3/TRBV12-4	NA	TRBD1	TRBJ2-3	CASRTGVTDTQYF	TGTGCCAGCAGAACAGGGGTTACAGATACGCAGTATTTT
TRBV9	NA	TRBD1	TRBJ1-2	CASSVTPDRARYGYTF	TGTGCCAGCAGCGTAACCCCCGACAGGGCGAGGTATGGCTACACCTTC
TRBV10-2	NA	TRBD2	TRBJ2-5	CATRTSGGQTQYF	TGCGCCACCCGGACTAGCGGGGGCCAAACCCAGTACTTC
TRBV5-6	NA	NA	TRBJ2-7	CASSLARLSGNPYEQYF	TGTGCCAGCAGCTTGGCCAGGTTGAGCGGTAACCCCTACGAGCAGTACTTC
TRBV6-5	NA	NA	TRBJ1-2	CASRFALSHGYTF	TGTGCCAGCCGGTTCGCTCTTAGCCATGGCTACACCTTC
TRBV6-5	NA	NA	TRBJ2-7	CASSYWADYEQYF	TGTGCCAGCAGTTACTGGGCAGACTACGAGCAGTACTTC
TRBV6-5	NA	TRBD1	TRBJ1-2	CASSSRTGLYGYTF	TGTGCCAGCAGTTCTCGGACAGGCCTCTATGGCTACACCTTC
TRBV19	few	NA	TRBJ1-6	CASSQNVGSPLHF	TGTGCCAGTAGTCAAAATGTGGGTTCACCCCTCCACTTT
TRBV12-3/TRBV12-4	NA	NA	TRBJ2-7	CASSLMGHEQYF	TGTGCCAGCAGTTTAATGGGGCACGAGCAGTACTTC
TRBV19	NA	TRBD1	TRBJ2-7	CASSPDHGQGAYEQYF	TGTGCCAGTAGCCCAGACCACGGACAGGGGGCCTACGAGCAGTACTTC
TRBV27	NA	TRBD1	TRBJ2-7	CASSPLGQGYEQYF	TGTGCCAGCAGTCCCCTGGGACAGGGCTACGAGCAGTACTTC
TRBV3-1/TRBV3-2	few	NA	TRBJ1-5	CASSHRANQPQHF	TGTGCCAGCAGTCACAGAGCCAATCAGCCCCAGCATTTT
TRBV7-2	NA	NA	TRBJ2-7	CASSLAIGTNTYEQYF	TGTGCCAGCAGCTTAGCAATAGGGACAAATACCTACGAGCAGTACTTC
TRBV4-1	once	TRBD1	TRBJ2-5	CASSQEGQGMIVGTQYF	TGCGCCAGCAGCCAGGAGGGACAGGGGATGATCGTAGGGACCCAGTACTTC
TRBV28	NA	NA	TRBJ2-3	CASRTGGSGDTQYF	TGTGCCAGCAGGACCGGGGGTTCAGGAGATACGCAGTATTTT
TRBV2	once	NA	TRBJ1-5	CASSDDSGDQPQHF	TGTGCCAGCAGTGATGATTCGGGTGATCAGCCCCAGCATTTT